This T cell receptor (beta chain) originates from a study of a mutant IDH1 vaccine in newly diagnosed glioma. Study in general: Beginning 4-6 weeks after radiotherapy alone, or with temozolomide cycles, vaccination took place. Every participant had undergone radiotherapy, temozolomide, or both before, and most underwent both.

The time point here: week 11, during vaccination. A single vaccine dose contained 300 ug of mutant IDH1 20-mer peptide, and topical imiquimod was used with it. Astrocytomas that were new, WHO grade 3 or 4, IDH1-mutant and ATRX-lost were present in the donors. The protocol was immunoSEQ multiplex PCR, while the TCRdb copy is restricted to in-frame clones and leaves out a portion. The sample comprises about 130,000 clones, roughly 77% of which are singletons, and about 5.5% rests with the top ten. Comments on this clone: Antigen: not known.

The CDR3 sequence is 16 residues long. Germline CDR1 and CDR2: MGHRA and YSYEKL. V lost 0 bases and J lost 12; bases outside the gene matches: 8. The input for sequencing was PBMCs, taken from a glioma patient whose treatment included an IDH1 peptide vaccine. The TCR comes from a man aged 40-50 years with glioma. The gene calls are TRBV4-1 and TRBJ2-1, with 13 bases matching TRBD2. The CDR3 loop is CASSQERTSGRPGQFF. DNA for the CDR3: TGCGCCAGCAGCCAAGAAAGGACTAGCGGGAGACCTGGGCAGTTCTTC.